This T cell receptor beta chain originates from a study of neurological immune-mediated disorders. TCRdb processed the 5' RACE reads anew with MiXCR; each CDR3 protein has one entry. The profile covers tens of thousands of distinct CDR3 sequences, with around 10% appearing a single time and 6.6% taken by the ten largest. Time point of the sample: longitudinal time-point 1 (baseline). Germline V lookup: CDR1 SQVTM, CDR2 ANQGSEA. The CDR3 covers 13 residues. J lost 7 bases, V lost 6 bases, and 9 bases had no gene match. The receptor was isolated from a male donor with HTLV-1-associated myelopathy (HAM/TSP). Sample: PBMCs. J is TRBJ1-2 and V is TRBV29-1; 9 bases line up with TRBD1. The CDR3, as DNA: TGCAGCGTCAAACCGACAGGGGGTTTTGGCTACACCTTC. Amino acids: CSVKPTGGFGYTF.